This T cell receptor beta chain derives from a study of blood T cell repertoires in COVID-19. Study-level information: From the United States, Italy and Spain came samples of acute and convalescent COVID-19. Nucleic acid was either cDNA or gDNA, and it came from T cells, B-cell-depleted T cells, or PBMCs.

The trim removed 3 bases at V and 3 bases at J, leaving 9 bases unmatched. The CDR3 has 15 residues. Per the germline V gene, CDR1 is SGHRS and CDR2 is YFSETQ. The method was immunoSEQ multiplex PCR; TCRdb's version includes in-frame clones alone and lacks a portion of them. The sample shows about 240,000 clones, about 83% of them seen only once. This receptor was identified in a man of 80 years or more with acute or convalescent COVID-19. Sample: peripheral blood. V gene TRBV5-1 combines with J gene TRBJ2-7; TRBD1 matches at 7 bases. CDR3 DNA sequence: TGCGCCAGCAGCTCGTCGACAGGGTTAAGCTACGAGCAGTACTTC. Its translation: CASSSSTGLSYEQYF.